This paragraph covers one TCR beta chain sequence. Its antigen is currently unknown. This sample was taken from a study of neurological immune-mediated disorders. 5'RACE with 10-nucleotide random UMIs generated the cDNA. Over 160 million TCR-beta sequences, together covering 15-18 subjects, were produced by every individual sequencing run that was carried out. TCRdb passed the 5' RACE reads through MiXCR, listing each CDR3 protein once. This table has about 59,000 distinct CDR3 sequences, 10% to 15% appearing once. Study findings and constraints: Levels of TCR clonal expansion peaked in HTLV-1-associated myelopathy and reached their lowest in multiple sclerosis, under those of healthy controls.

Sample: PBMCs. The TCR was taken from a woman between 55 and 75 years old with HTLV-1-associated myelopathy (HAM/TSP).

Here the CDR3 DNA reads TGTGCCAGCAACCAATGGGGGACTAGCGGGAAGGGCGGAGAGACCCAGTACTTC. Amino acids: CASNQWGTSGKGGETQYF. The chain couples TRBV27 to TRBJ2-5; 13 bases align to TRBD2. From germline, CDR1 is MNHEY and CDR2 SMNVEV (reference sequence). The CDR3 is 18 amino acids. V was pared by 7 bases and J by 4 bases, with 15 bases of the junction left unmatched.